Each of the 29 T cell receptor beta chains below was sequenced from the same sample in a study of T cells in Graves' hyperthyroidism and ophthalmopathy. What was amplified from RNA transcripts were TCR beta CDR3 regions. Initially, a first-round RT-PCR of the TCR CDR3 employed the HTBI primer set. TCRdb reanalysed the multiplex PCR reads using MiXCR and keeps one entry per CDR3 protein. The table lists roughly 360,000 distinct CDR3 sequences, approximately 12% of them singletons. Sequenced input: blood. The receptors were gathered from a man aged 30-40 years with Graves' hyperthyroidism that later progressed to Graves' ophthalmopathy.

This clonotype came up once. At one boundary the junction diverges from the germline segment, which might be a read error. V gene TRBV29-1 combines with J gene TRBJ1-2; possible D gene TRBD1, 6 bases. Germline CDR1 is SQVTM and CDR2 is ANQGSEA. The length of the CDR3 is 11 residues. DNA of the CDR3: TGCGGCGTTGCAAAGGGGGATGGCTACACCTTC. Its protein is CGVAKGDGYTF. Using reference TRBV29-1 and TRBJ1-2 for the parts outside the CDR3, the full variable domain is SAVISQKPSRDICQRGTSLTIQCQVDSQVTMMFWYRQQPGQSLTLIATANQGSEATYESGFVIDKFPISRPNLTFSTLTVSNMSPEDSSIYLCGVAKGDGYTFGSGTRLTVV.

V usage is TRBV7-9 and J usage is TRBJ1-1; D unclear. Germline V lookup: CDR1 SEHNR, CDR2 FQNEAQ (reference sequence). V lost 3 bases and J lost 6, with 11 bases in between. This CDR3 spans 13 amino acids. The chain's CDR3 is CASSLVFNSEAFF. CDR3 sequence (DNA): TGTGCCAGCAGCTTGGTCTTTAACTCTGAAGCTTTCTTT.

At least ten counts were recorded for this clonotype. The rearrangement links TRBV12-3 or TRBV12-4 to TRBJ2-3; 8 positions match TRBD1. V trimming: 5 bases; J trimming: 4 bases; junction bases outside the gene matches: 20. This CDR3 comprises 19 residues. CDR3 DNA sequence: TGTGCCAGCAGTCCCGATGTGTGGCAGGACAGGGAAGAGTCAGATACGCAGTATTTT. Its protein is CASSPDVWQDREESDTQYF.

Ten or more counts support this clonotype. The rearrangement links TRBV7-6 to TRBJ1-2; D perhaps matches TRBD1 (5 bases). V was trimmed by 4 bases and J by 1 base, leaving 16 bases between them. This CDR3 is 16 amino acids long. Per germline, CDR1 SGHVS and CDR2 FNYEAQ. CDR3 nucleotides: TGTGCCAGCAGCTCCTTACCCCTAGACAGTAACTATGGCTACACCTTC. This translates into CASSSLPLDSNYGYTF. Supplemented by reference TRBV7-6 and TRBJ1-2, the full variable domain reads GAGVSQSPRYKVTKRGQDVALRCDPISGHVSLYWYRQALGQGPEFLTYFNYEAQQDKSGLPNDRFSAERPEGSISTLTIQRTEQRDSAMYRCASSSLPLDSNYGYTFGSGTRLTVV.

This clonotype was seen at least ten times. This chain connects TRBV7-9 to TRBJ2-5; the D is unclear. Trimming stripped 0 bases from V and 2 bases from J, with 4 bases between. The CDR3 loop spans 13 amino acids. Germline V lookup: CDR1 SEHNR, CDR2 FQNEAQ (reference sequence). This chain's CDR3 is CASSLARQETQYF. In nucleotides, the CDR3 is TGTGCCAGCAGCTTAGCCCGGCAAGAGACCCAGTACTTC.

This chain links TRBV5-5 with TRBJ2-7, with 8 bases identical to TRBD1. The CDR3 is 15 residues long. Germline assignment: CDR1 SGHKS and CDR2 YYEKEE (reference sequence). V lost 0 bases and J lost 2; bases outside the gene matches: 4. The CDR3 DNA reads as TGTGCCAGCAGCTTGGCGGGACAGGATGCCTACGAGCAGTACTTC. Its translation is CASSLAGQDAYEQYF.

This clonotype was observed a few times. The rearrangement links TRBV7-6 to TRBJ2-1; 10 bases are a match to TRBD1. Trimming at V came to 3 bases and at J to 2 bases, leaving 4 bases not matched to a gene. The CDR3 is made up of 16 amino acids. Germline V CDR1 and CDR2: SGHVS, FNYEAQ. In DNA, the CDR3 is TGTGCCAGCAGCTTGGTTGGGACAGGGGCCTACAATGAGCAGTTCTTC. It codes for CASSLVGTGAYNEQFF.

The gene calls are TRBV10-2 and TRBJ2-7; 9 nucleotides line up with TRBD1. The CDR3 loop spans 13 amino acids. Trimming at V came to 8 bases and at J to 0 bases, leaving 2 bases not matched to a gene. Germline values: CDR1 WSHSY, CDR2 SAAADI. The CDR3 nucleotides are TGCGCCAGCGAGGGACAGGGCTCCTACGAGCAGTACTTC. As protein: CASEGQGSYEQYF.

This chain uses TRBV3-1 with TRBJ2-2; D call uncertain. CDR1 is LGHDT and CDR2 is YNNKEL in the germline V gene (reference sequence). CDR3 size: 16 residues. V shed 0 bases and J shed 1 base, with 9 bases lying between them. In DNA form, the CDR3 reads TGTGCCAGCAGCCAAGAACGAGTAGGGAACACCGGGGAGCTGTTTTTT. This sequence encodes CASSQERVGNTGELFF.

The rearrangement joins TRBV9 to TRBJ2-3; 8 nucleotides agree with TRBD1. V gave up 3 bases and J gave up 6 bases; unmatched junction bases: 21. CDR1 and CDR2 (germline): SGDLS, YYNGEE. The CDR3 spans 19 residues. In nucleotides, the CDR3 is TGTGCCAGCAGCGCGAGGACAGGGTTAGGGACCCGGTCCACGGATACGCAGTATTTT. It is translated as CASSARTGLGTRSTDTQYF.

The genes are TRBV28 and TRBJ1-5; D gene uncertain. CDR1 is MDHEN, CDR2 SYDVKM, per germline. Trimming pared 3 bases from V and 0 bases from J, leaving 9 bases between. The CDR3 consists of 15 residues. CDR3 nucleotides: TGTGCCAGCAGTTTGGCCATGGATAGCAATCAGCCCCAGCATTTT. Its translation is CASSLAMDSNQPQHF.

This clonotype was detected many times. The chain employs TRBV20-1 and TRBJ2-1; 9 bases are a match to TRBD2. The J segment lost 6 bases and the V segment lost 0 bases, leaving 6 bases of the junction unmatched. Germline values: CDR1 DFQATT, CDR2 SNEGSKA (reference sequence). CDR3 length: 15 amino acids. CDR3 sequence (DNA): TGCAGTGCTAGAGATTGGCGGGGGGGCATCAATGAGCAGTTCTTC. It translates to CSARDWRGGINEQFF.

This clonotype was recorded at least ten times. V gene TRBV20-1 combines with J gene TRBJ1-5; 11 bases fit TRBD1. This CDR3 comprises 15 residues. Germline V gene lookup returns CDR1 DFQATT and CDR2 SNEGSKA (reference sequence). Germline trimming cut 6 bases from V and 2 bases from J; bases unmatched to any gene: 6. CDR3 nucleotide sequence: TGCAGTGCATTGGGACAGGGGGGACGCAATCAGCCCCAGCATTTT. It yields the protein CSALGQGGRNQPQHF.

Points on this clonotype: This may be a read error: a much more frequent sequence differs by one nucleotide. This CDR3 fails to terminate in the conserved phenylalanine or tryptophan, so it likely reflects a read error. This rearrangement joins TRBV7-9 to TRBJ1-1; 7 bases map to TRBD1. Germline assignment: CDR1 SEHNR and CDR2 FQNEAQ (reference sequence). The CDR3 sequence is 15 residues long. V shed 2 bases and J 1 base; nucleotides not matched to a gene: 4. Here the CDR3 reads CASSLKAGGNTEAFL. CDR3 nucleotide sequence: TGTGCCAGCAGCTTAAAGGCAGGGGGGAACACTGAAGCTTTCCTT.

This clonotype has only a few counts. The chain carries TRBV6-1 and TRBJ2-5; D may be TRBD1 (6 bases). Germline-derived CDR1 and CDR2 are MNHNS and SASEGT. The V and J ends lost 2 bases and 5 bases respectively, with 15 bases between them. CDR3 size: 15 residues. The CDR3 sequence: CASSESTGQYETQYF. The CDR3 bases are TGTGCCAGCAGTGAATCAACAGGGCAATATGAGACCCAGTACTTC.

The J gene is TRBJ2-5, the V gene TRBV7-2, with a weak D call TRBD1 (7 bases). CDR3 size: 20 residues. Germline assignment: CDR1 SGHTA and CDR2 FQGNSA. The ends were cut back, 0 bases at V and 1 base at J, with 24 bases in the middle. The CDR3 loop is CASSLARSDRDSGPQETQYF. CDR3 nucleotides: TGTGCCAGCAGCTTAGCTAGGTCCGATAGGGACAGCGGGCCCCAAGAGACCCAGTACTTC. The complete variable domain, with remaining parts taken from reference TRBV7-2 and TRBJ2-5, reads GAGVSQSPSNKVTEKGKDVELRCDPISGHTALYWYRQSLGQGLEFLIYFQGNSAPDKSGLPSDRFSAERTGGSVSTLTIQRTQQEDSAVYLCASSLARSDRDSGPQETQYFGPGTRLLVL.

This clonotype appeared many times. This chain joins TRBV11-3 and TRBJ1-6, with D hard to call. The length of the CDR3 is 15 residues. Germline CDR1 SGHNT, CDR2 YENEEA. Trimming removed 0 bases from V and 10 bases from J, with 13 bases in between. In DNA form, the CDR3 reads TGTGCCAGCAGCTTAGAAGGTCTAACAAACTCACCCCTCCACTTT. It translates to CASSLEGLTNSPLHF.

The table lists this clonotype with many counts. The J gene is TRBJ1-2, the V gene TRBV18; D not resolved. The CDR3 contains 11 residues. V dropped 1 base and J dropped 6 bases, with 3 bases sitting between them. The V gene's germline CDR1 is KGHSH and CDR2 LQKENI. In nucleotides, the CDR3 is TGTGCCAGCTCACCACGCGATGGCTACACCTTC. Amino acids: CASSPRDGYTF.

The chain links TRBV9 to TRBJ1-2; 9 bases are shared with TRBD1. This CDR3 spans 16 amino acids. Looked up from germline, CDR1 is SGDLS and CDR2 is YYNGEE. With V trimmed by 3 bases and J by 5 bases, 11 bases remained unmatched. CDR3 in DNA: TGTGCCAGCAGCGGAACAGCCGGGACAGGGAGTTATGGCTACACCTTC. Its translation is CASSGTAGTGSYGYTF.

The genes are TRBV3-1 and TRBJ2-7; D not certain. CDR3 size: 13 residues. The ends were cut back, 5 bases at V and 2 bases at J, with 10 bases in the middle. From germline, CDR1 is LGHDT and CDR2 YNNKEL (reference sequence). This CDR3 is CASSGVYTYEQYF. CDR3 nucleotides: TGTGCCAGCAGCGGTGTCTATACCTACGAGCAGTACTTC.

This clonotype was observed a few times. CDR3 loop: CAWSGVAVQETQYF. CDR3 coding DNA: TGTGCCTGGAGTGGGGTAGCGGTCCAAGAGACCCAGTACTTC. The gene calls are TRBV30 and TRBJ2-5; D is perhaps TRBD2 (6 bases). This CDR3 is built from 14 residues. Germline lookup yields CDR1 GTSNPN and CDR2 SVGIG (reference sequence). The germline V and J ends were trimmed by 1 base and 1 base, with 10 bases remaining between them.

This clonotype was detected many times. V gene TRBV7-9 combines with J gene TRBJ1-1; perhaps TRBD1 as D (5 bases). V lost 3 bases and J lost 5, with 13 bases in between. From germline, CDR1 is SEHNR and CDR2 FQNEAQ (reference sequence). This CDR3 contains 14 residues. In nucleotides, the CDR3 is TGTGCCAGCAGCTTGGGGGACCGAGGGACTGAAGCTTTCTTT. This gives the protein CASSLGDRGTEAFF.

This clonotype was seen repeatedly, ten times or more. V usage is TRBV12-3 or TRBV12-4 and J usage is TRBJ2-3, with 14 positions matching TRBD2. Trimming removed 6 bases from V and 7 bases from J; junction bases left unmatched: 6. CDR3 length: 15 amino acids. DNA for the CDR3: TGTGCCAGCAGCTCCGGGACTAGCGGGGGACATACGCAGTATTTT. It codes for CASSSGTSGGHTQYF.

This clonotype has just a few counts. The chain has TRBV7-9 and TRBJ2-3; D perhaps matches TRBD1 (5 bases). The CDR3 covers 15 residues. Trimming took 5 bases from V and 2 from J, leaving 14 bases between them. Germline V gives CDR1 SEHNR, CDR2 FQNEAQ (reference sequence). CDR3 residues: CASSQGVVITDTQYF. The DNA of the CDR3 is TGTGCCAGCAGCCAAGGGGTAGTTATCACAGATACGCAGTATTTT.

The chain couples TRBV18 to TRBJ2-7; possibly TRBD2 for D (5 bases). The CDR3 is 14 amino acids. Germline V gives CDR1 KGHSH, CDR2 LQKENI. V was shortened by 3 bases and J by 7 bases, with 16 bases between the two germline ends. CDR3 nucleotides: TGTGCCAGCTCACCCTATTCCGGGGATCGGGAGCAGTACTTC. Translated, it gives CASSPYSGDREQYF.

This clonotype has more than one count but fewer than ten. The V gene is TRBV9, the J gene TRBJ1-1, with TRBD1 matching over 8 bases. Germline V gene lookup returns CDR1 SGDLS and CDR2 YYNGEE. V was pared by 0 bases and J by 6 bases, with 4 bases of the junction left unmatched. The CDR3 covers 14 residues. CDR3 sequence reads: CASSVGQGAAEAFF. The CDR3 bases are TGTGCCAGCAGCGTAGGGCAGGGGGCGGCTGAAGCTTTCTTT.

In its sample, this clonotype was seen many times. The chain carries TRBV12-3 or TRBV12-4 and TRBJ2-5; 16 bases align to TRBD2. The ends lost 4 bases at V and 5 bases at J; junction bases unmatched: 1. CDR3 size: 15 residues. In DNA form, the CDR3 reads TGTGCCAGCAGTTCGGGACTAGCGGGGGGGGAGACCCAGTACTTC. Its translation is CASSSGLAGGETQYF.

This clonotype was observed at least ten times. The chain couples TRBV28 to TRBJ1-1, with TRBD1 identical over 8 bases. CDR1 and CDR2 from the germline V gene are MDHEN and SYDVKM. This CDR3 comprises 19 residues. The ends lost 1 base at V and 3 bases at J; junction bases unmatched: 16. Here the CDR3 DNA reads TGTGCCAGCAGTTTATTCACTGGGACAGGTTCTTTCGGGTACACTGAAGCTTTCTTT. As protein: CASSLFTGTGSFGYTEAFF.

This sequence joins TRBV11-3 and TRBJ2-1, with 7 bases matching TRBD2. The V segment lost 9 bases and the J segment 8 bases; nucleotides outside the gene matches: 16. From germline, CDR1 is SGHNT and CDR2 YENEEA. The CDR3 spans 15 residues. The CDR3 DNA reads TGTGCCAGTGAAGAGCGGGACCGTCGAGGGGATGAGCAGTTCTTC. Translated: CASEERDRRGDEQFF.